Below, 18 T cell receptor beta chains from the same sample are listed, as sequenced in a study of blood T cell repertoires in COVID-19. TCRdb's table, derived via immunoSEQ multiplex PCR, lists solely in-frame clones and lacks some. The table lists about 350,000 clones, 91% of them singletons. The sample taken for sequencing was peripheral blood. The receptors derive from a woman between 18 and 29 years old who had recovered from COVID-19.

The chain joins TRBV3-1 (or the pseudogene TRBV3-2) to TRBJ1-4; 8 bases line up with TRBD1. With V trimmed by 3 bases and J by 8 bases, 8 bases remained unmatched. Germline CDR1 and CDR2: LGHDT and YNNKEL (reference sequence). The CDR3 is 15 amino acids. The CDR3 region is CASSHSGTGSEKLFF. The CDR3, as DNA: TGTGCCAGCAGCCATTCCGGGACAGGTTCCGAAAAACTGTTTTTT.

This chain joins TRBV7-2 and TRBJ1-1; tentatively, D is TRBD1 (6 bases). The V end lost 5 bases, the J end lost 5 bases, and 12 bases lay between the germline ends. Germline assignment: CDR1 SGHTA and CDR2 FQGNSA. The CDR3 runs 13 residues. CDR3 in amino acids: CASSRRGGTEAFF. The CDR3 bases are TGTGCCAGCAGCCGGCGAGGGGGAACTGAAGCTTTCTTT.

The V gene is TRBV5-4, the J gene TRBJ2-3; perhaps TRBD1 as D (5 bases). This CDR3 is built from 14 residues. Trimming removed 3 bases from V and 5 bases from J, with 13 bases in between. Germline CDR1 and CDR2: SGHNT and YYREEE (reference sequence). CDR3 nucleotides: TGTGCCAGCAGCTCAGGGCTGTCAGGAGATACGCAGTATTTT. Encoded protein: CASSSGLSGDTQYF. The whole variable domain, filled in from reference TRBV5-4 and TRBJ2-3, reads ETGVTQSPTHLIKTRGQQVTLRCSSQSGHNTVSWYQQALGQGPQFIFQYYREEENGRGNFPPRFSGLQFPNYSSELNVNALELDDSALYLCASSSGLSGDTQYFGPGTRLTVL.

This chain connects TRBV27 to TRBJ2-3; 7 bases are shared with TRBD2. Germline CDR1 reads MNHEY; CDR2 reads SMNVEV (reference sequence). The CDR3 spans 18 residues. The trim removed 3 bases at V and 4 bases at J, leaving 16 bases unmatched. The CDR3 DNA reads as TGTGCCAGCAGTTTGGGGCAAAGGGGCGGGAGAAGGGCAGATACGCAGTATTTT. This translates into CASSLGQRGGRRADTQYF.

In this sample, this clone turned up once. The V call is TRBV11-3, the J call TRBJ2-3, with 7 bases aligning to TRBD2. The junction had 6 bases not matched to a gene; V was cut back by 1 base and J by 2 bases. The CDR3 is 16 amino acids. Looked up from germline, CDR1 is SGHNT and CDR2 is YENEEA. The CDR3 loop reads CASSLGLAGNTDTQYF. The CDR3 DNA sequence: TGTGCCAGCAGCTTAGGACTAGCTGGGAACACAGATACGCAGTATTTT.

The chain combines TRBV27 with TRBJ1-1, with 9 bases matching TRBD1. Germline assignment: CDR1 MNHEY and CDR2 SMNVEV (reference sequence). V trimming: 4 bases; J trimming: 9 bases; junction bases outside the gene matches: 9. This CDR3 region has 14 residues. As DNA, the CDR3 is TGTGCCAGCAGTTCCCTGGGGACAGGGTATCAAGCTTTCTTT. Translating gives CASSSLGTGYQAFF.

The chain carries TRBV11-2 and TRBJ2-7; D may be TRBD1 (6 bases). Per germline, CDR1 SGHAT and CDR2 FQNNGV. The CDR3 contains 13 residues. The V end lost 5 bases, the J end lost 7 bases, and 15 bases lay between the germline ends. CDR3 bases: TGTGCCAGCAGCCAACACAGGGTGTATGAGCAGTACGTC. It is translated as CASSQHRVYEQYV.

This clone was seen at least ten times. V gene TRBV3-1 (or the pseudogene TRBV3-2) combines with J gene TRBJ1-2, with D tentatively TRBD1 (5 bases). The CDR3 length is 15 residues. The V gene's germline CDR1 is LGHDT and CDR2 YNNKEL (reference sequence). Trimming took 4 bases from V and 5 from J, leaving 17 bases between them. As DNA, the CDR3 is TGTGCCAGCAGCCTATCTGGGGCGCCCGGATATGGCTACACCTTC. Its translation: CASSLSGAPGYGYTF.

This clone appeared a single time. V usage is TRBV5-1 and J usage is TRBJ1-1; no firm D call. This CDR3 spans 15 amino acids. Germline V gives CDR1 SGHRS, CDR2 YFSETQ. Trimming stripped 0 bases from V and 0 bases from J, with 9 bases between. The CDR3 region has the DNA TGCGCCAGCAGCTTGGCCCCGGGGTTGAACACTGAAGCTTTCTTT. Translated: CASSLAPGLNTEAFF.

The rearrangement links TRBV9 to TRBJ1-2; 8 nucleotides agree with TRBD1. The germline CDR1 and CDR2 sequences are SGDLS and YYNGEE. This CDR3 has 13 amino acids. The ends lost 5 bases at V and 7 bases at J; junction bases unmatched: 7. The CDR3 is CASRSRGPVGYTF. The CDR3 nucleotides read TGTGCCAGCAGATCCAGGGGGCCGGTTGGCTACACCTTC.

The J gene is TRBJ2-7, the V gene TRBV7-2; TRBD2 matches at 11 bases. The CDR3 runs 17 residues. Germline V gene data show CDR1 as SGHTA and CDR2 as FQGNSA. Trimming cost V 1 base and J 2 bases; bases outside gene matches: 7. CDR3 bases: TGTGCCAGCAGCTTAGGAGGGACTAGCGGAATACCCTACGAGCAGTACGTC. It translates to CASSLGGTSGIPYEQYV.

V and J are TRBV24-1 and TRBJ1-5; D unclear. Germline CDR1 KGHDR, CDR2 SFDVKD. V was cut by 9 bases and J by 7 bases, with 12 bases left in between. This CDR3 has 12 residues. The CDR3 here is CATSSPGQPQHF. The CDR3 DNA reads TGTGCCACCTCCTCACCGGGGCAGCCCCAGCATTTT.

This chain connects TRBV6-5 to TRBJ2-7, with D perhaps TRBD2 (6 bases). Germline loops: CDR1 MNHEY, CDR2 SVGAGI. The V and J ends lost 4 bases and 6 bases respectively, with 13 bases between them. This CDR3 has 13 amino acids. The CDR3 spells CASSSPGDSEQYV. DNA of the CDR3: TGTGCCAGCAGTTCACCGGGAGACTCCGAGCAGTACGTC.

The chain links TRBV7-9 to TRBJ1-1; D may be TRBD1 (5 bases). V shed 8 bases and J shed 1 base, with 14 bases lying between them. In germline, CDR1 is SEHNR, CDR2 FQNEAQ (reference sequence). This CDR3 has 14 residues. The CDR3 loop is CASARTGENTEAFF. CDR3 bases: TGTGCCAGCGCCCGGACGGGGGAGAACACTGAAGCTTTCTTT.

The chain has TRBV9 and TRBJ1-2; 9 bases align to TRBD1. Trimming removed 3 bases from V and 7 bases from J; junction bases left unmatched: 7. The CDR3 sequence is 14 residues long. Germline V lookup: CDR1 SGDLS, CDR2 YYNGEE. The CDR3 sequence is CASSERDRVGGYTF. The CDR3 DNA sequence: TGTGCCAGCAGCGAGCGGGACAGGGTAGGTGGCTACACCTTC.

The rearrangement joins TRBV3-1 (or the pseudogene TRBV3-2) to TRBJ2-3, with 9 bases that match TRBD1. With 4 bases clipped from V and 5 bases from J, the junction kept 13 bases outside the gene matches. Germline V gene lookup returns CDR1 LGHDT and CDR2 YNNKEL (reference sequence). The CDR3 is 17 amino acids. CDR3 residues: CASSPLRGTGKGDTQYF. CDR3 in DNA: TGTGCCAGCAGCCCTCTTAGGGGGACAGGGAAAGGAGATACGCAGTATTTT.

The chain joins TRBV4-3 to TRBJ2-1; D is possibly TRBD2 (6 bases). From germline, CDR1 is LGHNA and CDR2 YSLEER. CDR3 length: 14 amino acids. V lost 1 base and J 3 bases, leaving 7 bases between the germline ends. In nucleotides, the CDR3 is TGCGCCAGCAGCCAAGCCGGGGGCTACAATGAGCAGTTCTTC. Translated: CASSQAGGYNEQFF.

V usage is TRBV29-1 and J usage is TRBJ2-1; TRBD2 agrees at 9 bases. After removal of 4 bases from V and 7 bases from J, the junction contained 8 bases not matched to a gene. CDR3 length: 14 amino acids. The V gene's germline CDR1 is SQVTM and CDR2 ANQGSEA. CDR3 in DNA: TGCAGCGTTGTAGCGGGAGATAGTTGGAATGAGCAGTTCTTC. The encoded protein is CSVVAGDSWNEQFF.